A selection of T cell receptor beta chains follows, all from one sample in a study of blood T cell repertoires in COVID-19. Produced via immunoSEQ multiplex PCR; TCRdb's table is partial and in-frame only. The table includes some 110,000 clones, approximately 86% detected once. Sequenced: peripheral blood. These receptors originate from a middle-aged man with acute or convalescent COVID-19. Both conserved end residues are part of each CDR3. Each record gives: D gene, J gene, V gene, clone size, CDR3 protein, CDR3 DNA. The D gene is left open where the match is weak. Some rows have no size entry. The others give once, few or many, or a class for an expanded clone.

TRBD1 TRBJ2-1 TRBV7-9 NA CASSYPGQGFVEQFF TGTGCCAGCAGCTATCCGGGACAGGGGTTCGTTGAGCAGTTCTTC
TRBD1 TRBJ1-6 TRBV5-5 once CASSTTGVDSPLHF TGTGCCAGCAGCACTACAGGGGTGGATTCACCCCTCCACTTT
NA TRBJ2-3 TRBV10-1 few CASSEASGTDTQYF TGCGCCAGCAGTGAGGCTAGCGGCACAGATACGCAGTATTTT
TRBD1 TRBJ1-6 TRBV7-9 NA CASSSGTGVYNSPLHF TGTGCCAGCAGCTCCGGGACAGGGGTCTATAATTCACCCCTCCACTTT
TRBD2 TRBJ2-3 TRBV9 NA CASSVGLAGGGTDTQYF TGTGCCAGCAGCGTAGGACTAGCGGGAGGCGGCACAGATACGCAGTATTTT
TRBD2 TRBJ2-7 TRBV25-1 NA CASSELGSGRSLSNEQYF TGTGCCAGCAGTGAATTAGGTAGCGGGAGGTCCCTGAGTAACGAGCAGTACTTC
NA TRBJ1-2 TRBV30 NA CAWSGEGGPYGYTF TGTGCCTGGAGTGGTGAAGGAGGGCCCTATGGCTACACCTTC
TRBD1 TRBJ1-4 TRBV6-5 once CASSMGQGAREKLFF TGTGCCAGCAGTATGGGACAGGGGGCGCGGGAAAAACTGTTTTTT
TRBD2 TRBJ2-5 TRBV30 NA CAFLAGGHETQYF TGTGCCTTCCTAGCGGGAGGACATGAGACCCAGTACTTC
NA TRBJ2-1 TRBV3-1/TRBV3-2 NA CASSQGFGKQFF TGTGCCAGCAGCCAAGGATTCGGTAAGCAGTTCTTC
TRBD2 TRBJ2-5 TRBV9 NA CASSVGGFKETQYF TGTGCCAGCAGCGTGGGGGGGTTCAAAGAGACCCAGTACTTC
NA TRBJ1-6 TRBV7-2 NA CASSSSRARGSLHF TGTGCCAGCAGCTCATCGAGGGCTAGGGGGTCCCTCCACTTT
NA TRBJ2-7 TRBV7-2 NA CASSLVQVSYEQYF TGTGCCAGCAGCTTAGTACAGGTTTCCTACGAGCAGTACTTC
NA TRBJ2-1 TRBV5-1 NA CASSPGWENEQFF TGCGCCAGCAGCCCTGGGTGGGAGAATGAGCAGTTCTTC
NA TRBJ1-3 TRBV2 NA CASSYRISGNTIYF TGTGCCAGCAGTTACAGGATCTCTGGAAACACCATATATTTT
NA TRBJ1-1 TRBV5-1 NA CASSFSPTTGNTEAFF TGCGCCAGCAGCTTTTCTCCCACGACAGGGAACACTGAAGCTTTCTTT
NA TRBJ2-3 TRBV5-1 few CASRGSGLVGADTQYF TGCGCCAGCAGGGGTAGCGGATTGGTGGGCGCAGATACGCAGTATTTT
NA TRBJ2-3 TRBV11-3 NA CASSLSSADTQYF TGTGCCAGCAGCTTGAGTAGTGCAGATACGCAGTATTTT
NA TRBJ2-7 TRBV2 NA CASRADFSEQYF TGTGCCAGCAGGGCGGACTTCTCGGAGCAGTACTTC
TRBD2 TRBJ2-3 TRBV5-1 NA CASSLRLAGASDTQYF TGCGCCAGCAGCTTAAGACTAGCGGGAGCGTCAGATACGCAGTATTTT
NA TRBJ2-3 TRBV11-3 NA CASSSRSADTQYF TGTGCCAGCAGCTCTAGGAGCGCAGATACGCAGTATTTT
TRBD2 TRBJ2-5 TRBV24-1 NA CATSDPGGSQYF TGTGCCACCAGTGATCCGGGGGGGTCCCAGTACTTC
NA TRBJ1-2 TRBV5-1 NA CASSLEQNYGYTF TGCGCCAGCAGCTTGGAACAGAACTATGGCTACACCTTC
TRBD1 TRBJ2-7 TRBV24-1 NA CATSVGGGTGVDEQYF TGTGCCACCAGTGTCGGTGGAGGGACAGGGGTCGACGAGCAGTACTTC
TRBD2 TRBJ2-1 TRBV11-2 NA CASSLGTSGSNEQFF TGTGCCAGCAGCTTAGGGACTAGCGGGAGTAATGAGCAGTTCTTC
NA TRBJ2-7 TRBV27 NA CASSSPPSSYEQYF TGTGCCAGCAGCTCCCCCCCCAGCTCCTACGAGCAGTACTTC
TRBD2 TRBJ2-5 TRBV27 NA CASSLVGTSGYQETQYF TGTGCCAGCAGTTTGGTAGGGACTAGCGGGTACCAAGAGACCCAGTACTTC
TRBD1 TRBJ1-3 TRBV9 NA CASGRSGTGNGRVDTIYF TGTGCCAGCGGCCGATCCGGGACAGGGAATGGAAGGGTAGACACCATATATTTT
TRBD2 TRBJ2-3 TRBV7-3 NA CASSPRTSGGADTQYF TGTGCCAGCAGCCCGAGGACTAGCGGGGGGGCAGATACGCAGTATTTT
NA TRBJ2-2 TRBV5-5 NA CASSSDGTGELFF TGTGCCAGCAGCTCCGACGGGACCGGGGAGCTGTTTTTT
NA TRBJ2-1 TRBV4-1 few CASSQDRGFSYNEQFF TGCGCCAGCAGCCAAGATAGGGGGTTTTCCTACAATGAGCAGTTCTTC
NA TRBJ1-2 TRBV4-1 NA CASSQEGSYGYTF TGCGCCAGCAGCCAAGAGGGCAGCTATGGCTACACCTTC
TRBD2 TRBJ2-1 TRBV7-9 NA CASSRPGLAGNEQFF TGTGCCAGCAGCCGTCCGGGACTAGCCGGCAATGAGCAGTTCTTC
NA TRBJ1-1 TRBV5-1 NA CASSPYEGRTTEAFF TGCGCCAGCAGCCCCTACGAGGGGAGGACCACTGAAGCTTTCTTT
TRBD1 TRBJ2-3 TRBV5-1 NA CASSEGASTDTQYF TGCGCCAGCAGCGAGGGGGCTAGCACAGATACGCAGTATTTT
NA TRBJ1-3 TRBV5-5 once CASKARSSGNTIYF TGTGCCTCGAAGGCCCGGAGCTCTGGAAACACCATATATTTT
TRBD2 TRBJ2-1 TRBV23-1 NA CASQGSGLKRDNNNEQFF TGCGCCTCCCAGGGATCGGGGCTAAAGCGGGATAACAACAATGAGCAGTTCTTC
NA TRBJ1-3 TRBV6-5 NA CASSTGFDGNTIYF TGTGCCAGCAGTACGGGGTTTGATGGAAACACCATATATTTT
TRBD2 TRBJ2-3 TRBV5-4 NA CASSFELAGSGQYF TGTGCCAGCAGCTTCGAACTAGCGGGTTCAGGGCAGTATTTT
TRBD1 TRBJ2-1 TRBV30 NA CAWRSGTGAYNEQFF TGTGCCTGGAGATCCGGGACAGGGGCCTACAATGAGCAGTTCTTC
NA TRBJ1-2 TRBV25-1 NA CASSERIEGYTF TGTGCCAGCAGTGAACGAATAGAGGGCTACACCTTC
TRBD2 TRBJ2-1 TRBV27 NA CASSFRQLAGGVGEQFF TGTGCCAGCAGTTTCCGTCAACTAGCGGGAGGAGTAGGTGAGCAGTTCTTC
NA TRBJ1-3 TRBV30 NA CAWGSSAGNTIYF TGTGCCTGGGGGTCCAGCGCTGGAAACACCATATATTTT
NA TRBJ1-2 TRBV2 NA CASSDGGQVYGYTF TGTGCCAGCAGTGATGGTGGGCAGGTCTATGGCTACACCTTC
NA TRBJ1-1 TRBV12-5 NA CASGRTGTEAFF TGTGCTAGTGGACGAACGGGCACTGAAGCTTTCTTT
NA TRBJ2-2 TRBV16 NA CASSQRGGGELFF TGTGCCAGCAGCCAGCGAGGAGGCGGGGAGCTGTTTTTT
TRBD1 TRBJ2-7 TRBV30 few CAWGAGTGAGYEQYF TGTGCCTGGGGGGCCGGGACAGGGGCAGGTTACGAGCAGTACTTC
TRBD1 TRBJ1-4 TRBV14 NA CASSLQKAGGEKLFF TGTGCCAGCAGCCTTCAAAAGGCAGGGGGCGAAAAACTGTTTTTT
NA TRBJ1-1 TRBV15 NA CATEERGVAFF TGTGCCACCGAGGAAAGGGGCGTAGCTTTCTTT
TRBD2 TRBJ2-7 TRBV5-4 NA CASSLLAGKGFSSYEQYF TGTGCCAGCAGCTTGCTAGCGGGAAAGGGGTTTAGTTCCTACGAGCAGTACTTC
TRBD1 TRBJ1-2 TRBV6-5 NA CASTQGYQGGGYTF TGTGCCAGCACCCAGGGATACCAGGGGGGAGGCTACACCTTC
NA TRBJ2-7 TRBV27 NA CASSTRTRQVYEQYF TGTGCCAGCAGTACACGGACACGCCAGGTCTACGAGCAGTACTTC